This TCR beta chain was sequenced for a study of metastatic and nonmetastatic thyroid tumors. Background on the study: Repertoire comparison spanned blood and tumor or nodule tissue of malignant and benign thyroid patients.

Per the authors' pipeline: Using the CDR3 differences seen across clinicopathological groups, the authors built a distant-metastasis classifier for papillary thyroid cancer, which was meant to discriminate distant-metastatic patients. MiXCR reprocessed the PCR reads for TCRdb. The V and J calls, along with clone size, are taken from TCRdb and not from the paper's own processing. The profile shows about 25,000 clones, more than 20% of them singletons. V lost 0 bases, J lost 8 bases, and 9 bases stayed unmatched. Germline lookup yields CDR1 LGHNA and CDR2 YNFKEQ. The CDR3 is 17 amino acids. The study's findings and limits: The reported finding was significantly higher TCR beta diversity in malignant thyroid tumors relative to benign nodules, in blood and tumor.

No patient received treatment before thyroid surgery. This clone occurred a few times. What it binds is not known. What was sequenced was adjacent normal tissue. The sequence derives from a female donor with papillary thyroid cancer or a benign thyroid nodule (not recorded which). Some clones in this sample may be carry-over from other donors' samples. This rearrangement joins TRBV4-2 to TRBJ2-1; 11 nucleotides line up with TRBD2. In DNA form, the CDR3 reads TGTGCCAGCAGCCAAGAAAGCTCCGGGACTAGCGGACATGAGCAGTTCTTC. Its translation: CASSQESSGTSGHEQFF.